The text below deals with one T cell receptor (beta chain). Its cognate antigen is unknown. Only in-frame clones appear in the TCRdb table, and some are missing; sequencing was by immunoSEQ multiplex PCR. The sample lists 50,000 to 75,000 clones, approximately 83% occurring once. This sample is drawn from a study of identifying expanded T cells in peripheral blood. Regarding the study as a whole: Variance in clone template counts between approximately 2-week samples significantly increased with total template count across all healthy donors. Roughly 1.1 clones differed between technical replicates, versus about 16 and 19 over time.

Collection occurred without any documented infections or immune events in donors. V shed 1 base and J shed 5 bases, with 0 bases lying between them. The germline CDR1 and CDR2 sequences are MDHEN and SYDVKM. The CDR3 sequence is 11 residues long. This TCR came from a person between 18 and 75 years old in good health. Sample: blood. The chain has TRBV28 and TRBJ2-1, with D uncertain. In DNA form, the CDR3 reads TGTGCCAGCAGTTTATACAATGAGCAGTTCTTC. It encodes CASSLYNEQFF.